The TCR beta chain under discussion was sequenced for a study of T cell responses to AZD1222 COVID-19 vaccine. Repertoires were generated with immunoSEQ multiplex PCR, while TCRdb's copy carries only in-frame clones and drops some. This sample has 150,000 to 200,000 clones; roughly 91% occur once, and the top ten carry roughly 27%. The sample holds one count of this clone. The CDR3 runs to 14 residues. V was shortened by 5 bases and J by 5 bases, with 16 bases between the two germline ends. CDR1 and CDR2 (germline): SGHNT, YENEEA. The chain has TRBV11-3 and TRBJ2-7; no clear D gene. The clonotype comes from an adult who received the AZD1222 COVID-19 vaccine. The material was peripheral blood, obtained 28 days after the second AZD1222 dose. The CDR3: CASSPRTASHEQYF. The CDR3 DNA reads TGTGCCAGCAGCCCGCGGACGGCTTCCCACGAGCAGTACTTC.